This is a list of T cell receptor beta chains from one sample in a study of identical twins. TCRdb re-called the 5' RACE reads with MiXCR, one entry per CDR3 protein. The sample has approximately 690,000 distinct CDR3 sequences; around 6.1% are singletons. The sequenced sample consisted of naive T cells sorted from blood. The receptors originated from a man between 18 and 29 years old in good health. The CDR3 runs from the conserved cysteine through the conserved F or W. Fields, in order: clone size, V gene, D gene, J gene, CDR3 DNA, CDR3 protein. D genes are given only for firm matches. Clone size is not always given. Where it is, it says once, few, many or a class for expanded clones.

>many|TRBV28|TRBD2|TRBJ2-5
TGTGCCAGCAGTCAACCTAGCGGGAGGGAGACCCAGTACTTC
CASSQPSGRETQYF
>many|TRBV12-3/TRBV12-4|TRBD1|TRBJ1-2
TGTGCCAGCAGACCGGCGGGGACAGCTATCGACCACACCTTC
CASRPAGTAIDHTF
>many|TRBV6-4|TRBD2|TRBJ2-1
TGTGCCAGCAGCGTTAGCGGGAGGGGGATAGGGGAGCAGTTCTTC
CASSVSGRGIGEQFF
>few|TRBV6-5|NA|TRBJ1-2
TGTGCCAGCAGTTACTCCTTTCTCGACGGGTCTGCTAACTATGGCTACACCTTC
CASSYSFLDGSANYGYTF
>many|TRBV29-1|TRBD1|TRBJ2-7
TGCAGCGCCCGGGACAGGGTGAACGAGCAGTACTTC
CSARDRVNEQYF
>many|TRBV9|NA|TRBJ2-3
TGTGCCAGCAGCGTAGAACCCAGCGACCATGGGCAGTATTTT
CASSVEPSDHGQYF
>many|TRBV6-5|NA|TRBJ2-3
TGTGCCAGCAGTTCCCTCCGGCGCACAGATACGCAGTATTTT
CASSSLRRTDTQYF
>few|TRBV7-6|TRBD1|TRBJ2-1
TGTGCCAGCAGCCAACCCCCGGGACAGGGGTTCTTC
CASSQPPGQGFF
>NA|TRBV20-1|TRBD2|TRBJ2-5
TGCAGTGCTCCGGGGGGGCGGATCCAAGAGACCCAGTACTTC
CSAPGGRIQETQYF
>many|TRBV5-5|NA|TRBJ1-1
TGTGCCAGCAGCTTGGATGCCAGGAGAAACACTGAAGCTTTCTTT
CASSLDARRNTEAFF
>NA|TRBV4-1|NA|TRBJ2-3
TGCGCCAGCAGCCAAGAACCGGGGGATACGCAGTATTTT
CASSQEPGDTQYF
>few|TRBV20-1|TRBD2|TRBJ2-3
TGCAGTGCTCTGACGGGACTAGGGGGAGATACGCAGTATTTT
CSALTGLGGDTQYF
>few|TRBV20-1|NA|TRBJ1-1
TGCAGTGCTAGAGGGGCAGGGTCTCCTCAAGCTTTCTTT
CSARGAGSPQAFF
>NA|TRBV12-3/TRBV12-4|NA|TRBJ2-2
TGTGCCAGCAGAAATCGGGGTATACGCGGCACCGGGGAGCTGTTTTTT
CASRNRGIRGTGELFF
>many|TRBV29-1|NA|TRBJ2-5
TGCAGCGTTCGCCAGACACAAGAGACCCAGTACTTC
CSVRQTQETQYF
>NA|TRBV6-1|NA|TRBJ1-2
TGTGCCAGCAGTCCGGCCGGGGGGCAGGGTGGCTACACCTTC
CASSPAGGQGGYTF
>NA|TRBV5-1|NA|TRBJ1-4
TGCGCCAGCAACAAGGACAGCACTAATGAAAAACTGTTTTTT
CASNKDSTNEKLFF
>NA|TRBV28|NA|TRBJ2-3
TGTGCCAGCAGTTTTAACGCCGACAAGTACACAGATACGCAGTATTTT
CASSFNADKYTDTQYF
>NA|TRBV7-2|NA|TRBJ2-1
TGTGCCAGCAGTAGCACCATTATCGGAAATGAGCAGTTCTTC
CASSSTIIGNEQFF
>NA|TRBV12-3/TRBV12-4|TRBD2|TRBJ2-1
TGTGCCAGCAGTTTCGTCGGGAGGGCCCCGGGGCCCTACAATGAGCAGTTCTTC
CASSFVGRAPGPYNEQFF
>many|TRBV29-1|NA|TRBJ2-3
TGCAGCGTTGCCCCCCGCAGGGGCCGCCGAGATACGCAGTATTTT
CSVAPRRGRRDTQYF
>few|TRBV6-1|NA|TRBJ1-4
TGTGCCAGCGAACAGGGAACAACTAATGAAAAACTGTTTTTT
CASEQGTTNEKLFF
>many|TRBV10-3|NA|TRBJ2-7
TGTGCCATCAGCCCAACTCTGGTCGAGCAGTACTTC
CAISPTLVEQYF
>many|TRBV13|NA|TRBJ2-2
TGTGCCAGCAGCTCTCAGACCTCTGGGGAGCACCCGAACACCGGGGAGCTGTTTTTT
CASSSQTSGEHPNTGELFF
>few|TRBV12-3/TRBV12-4|TRBD1|TRBJ2-6
TGTGCCAGCACCCCCGGGACAGGGCTCTCTGGGGCCAACGTCCTGACTTTC
CASTPGTGLSGANVLTF
>many|TRBV6-2/TRBV6-3|TRBD1|TRBJ1-5
TGTGCCAGCAAGTCACAGGGGACACGGAGCAATCAGCCCCAGCATTTT
CASKSQGTRSNQPQHF
>NA|TRBV7-3|NA|TRBJ2-3
TGTGCCAGCAGCGCCAACACTAGGGATACGCAGTATTTT
CASSANTRDTQYF
>many|TRBV9|NA|TRBJ2-5
TGTGCCAGCAGCGCTTCTACAGGGTTTCGGGAGACCCAGTACTTC
CASSASTGFRETQYF
>many|TRBV20-1|NA|TRBJ2-2
TGCAGTGCTCGAATAGCCCTCCCCACCGGGGAGCTGTTTTTT
CSARIALPTGELFF
>many|TRBV20-1|TRBD2|TRBJ2-5
TGCAGTGCTACACTAGCGGGAGGGCCGATTATGGAGACCCAGTACTTC
CSATLAGGPIMETQYF
>few|TRBV11-2|NA|TRBJ2-3
TGTGCCAGCAGCCGACCCGAAGGGGATACGCAGTATTTT
CASSRPEGDTQYF
>many|TRBV10-3|TRBD2|TRBJ2-7
TGTGCCATCAGTCGGACTAGCGGGAGGGCCCATCGGTCCTACGAGCAGTACTTC
CAISRTSGRAHRSYEQYF
>NA|TRBV20-1|NA|TRBJ2-5
TGCAGTGCTTCGGGGGATTCACGGACGCCGCAGACCCAGTACTTC
CSASGDSRTPQTQYF
>NA|TRBV5-1|NA|TRBJ2-1
TGCGCCAGCAGTTCGGGACCACCTGCAGGAGATGAGCAGTTCTTC
CASSSGPPAGDEQFF
>many|TRBV20-1|NA|TRBJ2-3
TGCAGTGCTAGAGATCTTGGCCGCACAGATACGCAGTATTTT
CSARDLGRTDTQYF
>many|TRBV29-1|NA|TRBJ2-3
TGCAGCGTTGAACGGGGAGTAAGAGATACGCAGTATTTT
CSVERGVRDTQYF
>many|TRBV6-5|NA|TRBJ2-1
TGTGCCAGCAGTTCCCCCGCGACTAGGATTTCATACAATGAGCAGTTCTTC
CASSSPATRISYNEQFF
>many|TRBV7-2|NA|TRBJ1-1
TGTGCCAGCAGCTTCCTCGAGAACACTGAAGCTTTCTTT
CASSFLENTEAFF
>few|TRBV6-1|NA|TRBJ1-5
TGTGCCAGCAGCCCCAATGGGGGTAGCAATCAGCCCCAGCATTTT
CASSPNGGSNQPQHF
>few|TRBV12-3/TRBV12-4|TRBD1|TRBJ2-7
TGTGCCAGCAGTCAGACAGGGGGCTACTACGAGCAGTACTTC
CASSQTGGYYEQYF
>many|TRBV24-1|NA|TRBJ2-1
TGTGCCACCAGTGATAAGGACCCGTACAATGAGCAGTTCTTC
CATSDKDPYNEQFF
>few|TRBV5-1|NA|TRBJ2-7
TGCGCCAGCAGCTTCGACAGGACGGTAGGCTACGAGCAGTACTTC
CASSFDRTVGYEQYF
>NA|TRBV3-1|NA|TRBJ1-6
TGTGCCAGCAGCCAAGGACCGCCATCACCCCTCCACTTT
CASSQGPPSPLHF
>few|TRBV9|NA|TRBJ2-7
TGTGCCAGCAGCGTAGATCTGGGTGATGGCTACGAGCAGTACTTC
CASSVDLGDGYEQYF
>few|TRBV3-1|NA|TRBJ1-4
TGTGCCAGCAGCCAAGGGACCCGGAATGAAAAACTGTTTTTT
CASSQGTRNEKLFF
>many|TRBV9|TRBD1|TRBJ2-3
TGTGCCAGCGCGGACAGGGGTCCCGCAGATACGCAGTATTTT
CASADRGPADTQYF
>NA|TRBV6-5|NA|TRBJ1-4
TGTGCCAGCAGTTACGCCCCGGCGACTAATGAAAAACTGTTTTTT
CASSYAPATNEKLFF
>many|TRBV20-1|NA|TRBJ2-1
TGCAGTGGCCAACCCGCCGGGACTTGGAATTACAATGAGCAGTTCTTC
CSGQPAGTWNYNEQFF
>many|TRBV25-1|NA|TRBJ1-1
TGTGCCAGCAGTGACAGGGGATTGAACACTGAAGCTTTCTTT
CASSDRGLNTEAFF
>NA|TRBV5-1|NA|TRBJ2-5
TGCGCCAGCGGGGAGGATGAAGAGACCCAGTACTTC
CASGEDEETQYF
>many|TRBV20-1|NA|TRBJ2-1
TGCAGTGCCACAGGTTCAGGACGCTCCTACAATGAGCAGTTCTTC
CSATGSGRSYNEQFF
>few|TRBV20-1|NA|TRBJ2-7
TGCAGTGCTAGAGAGGGAACTAGGGTCTACGAGCAGTACTTC
CSAREGTRVYEQYF
>NA|TRBV27|TRBD1|TRBJ2-5
TGTGCCAGCAGTCCACAACCCTGGACAGGGGCCCGGAAAGAGACCCAGTACTTC
CASSPQPWTGARKETQYF
>many|TRBV20-1|NA|TRBJ2-1
TGCAGTGCTAGCTTCCGCTCCAGAATCTCCTACAATGAGCAGTTCTTC
CSASFRSRISYNEQFF
>NA|TRBV6-2/TRBV6-3|TRBD2|TRBJ2-1
TGTGCCAGCAGTTACCCGAGCGGCCCGGGGGGATACAATGAGCAGTTCTTC
CASSYPSGPGGYNEQFF
>NA|TRBV5-1|NA|TRBJ2-1
TGCGCCAGCAGCTTGGATGGTCATTACAATGAGCAGTTCTTC
CASSLDGHYNEQFF
>many|TRBV20-1|NA|TRBJ1-2
TGCAGTGCTTGGACACTCAACTATGGCTACACCTTC
CSAWTLNYGYTF
>many|TRBV6-5|NA|TRBJ2-5
TGTGCCAGCAGTTACTCAGGGGGGACCCAGTACTTC
CASSYSGGTQYF
>many|TRBV12-3/TRBV12-4|NA|TRBJ1-5
TGTGCCAGCAGTTTCAGGGAGGGGAGAGTCTACAATCAGCCCCAGCATTTT
CASSFREGRVYNQPQHF
>NA|TRBV7-6|NA|TRBJ2-5
TGTGCCAGCGAACGGCGGCGGGACCCACAAGAGACCCAGTACTTC
CASERRRDPQETQYF